This T cell receptor (beta chain) appears in the sequencing data of a study of T-cell reconstitution after alpha-beta-depleted transplantation in children. Study-wide findings and caveats: By about two months after transplant, alpha-beta T cells reportedly arose from several hundred graft clones that had expanded. T cells produced anew were the main source of T-cell counts and diversity one year after transplant.

This CDR3 has 14 amino acids. V dropped 1 base and J dropped 9 bases, with 16 bases sitting between them. Germline assignment: CDR1 KGHSH and CDR2 LQKENI. Unique molecular identifiers were used to barcode this TCRbeta library. TCRdb fed the PCR reads into MiXCR, producing one record per CDR3 protein. The sample has about 900,000 distinct CDR3 sequences, about 31% seen once. About this clonotype: Its antigen remains unidentified.

Here the sequenced sample was PBMCs, mostly from graft donor cells, taken 360 days after TCRalphabeta/CD19-depleted stem cell transplant. The genes are TRBV18 and TRBJ2-7, with D perhaps being TRBD1 or TRBD2 (5 bases each). The sequence came from a boy under two years old who had a stem cell transplant for SCID, so the T cells may come from the graft donor. Here the CDR3 reads CASSPLDSRAGQYF. CDR3 nucleotide sequence: TGTGCCAGCTCACCACTTGACAGCCGGGCGGGGCAGTACTTC.